A single sample gave rise to the 9 T cell receptor beta chains below, sequenced in a study of CD8+ T cells in alopecia areata. Once RNA had been extracted, it was reverse transcribed into cDNA to act as the sequencing template. Sequencing was performed with immunoSEQ multiplex PCR; in TCRdb, only in-frame clones are kept and a portion is missing. Here the sample spans approximately 180,000 clones, roughly 60% being singletons. Treatment of the sample: oral pan-JAK inhibitor, 5-10 mg twice daily. The sample was CD4+ T cells sorted from blood, taken at week 24, from a patient treated with tofacitinib. The receptor source for this set is a human donor with alopecia areata.

This chain uses TRBV7-6 with TRBJ2-1; D may be TRBD2 (5 bases). Trimming took off 0 bases at V and 9 bases at J, with 21 bases between the two ends. Per germline, CDR1 SGHVS and CDR2 FNYEAQ. The CDR3 is 17 amino acids. CDR3 DNA: TGTGCCAGCAGCTTAGCGGATTCCGGGAAGGTGGCGGGTGAGCAGTTCTTC. Its protein product is CASSLADSGKVAGEQFF.

The chain has TRBV19 and TRBJ1-2; D is undetermined. The CDR3 has 15 amino acids. Trimming took off 0 bases at V and 3 bases at J, with 11 bases between the two ends. The germline V gene has CDR1 LNHDA and CDR2 SQIVND (reference sequence). CDR3 protein: CASSIDVEGYYGYTF. The CDR3 region has the DNA TGTGCCAGTAGTATAGATGTGGAAGGATACTATGGCTACACCTTC.

This chain joins TRBV7-3 and TRBJ1-5, with 8 bases fitting TRBD1. Germline lookup yields CDR1 SGHTA and CDR2 FQGTGA. This CDR3 is built from 14 residues. V gave up 2 bases and J gave up 7 bases; unmatched junction bases: 4. CDR3 residues: CASSLQGARQPQHF. CDR3 DNA: TGTGCCAGCAGCTTACAGGGGGCTAGGCAGCCCCAGCATTTT.

V is TRBV30 and J is TRBJ1-1, with 8 bases aligning to TRBD1. CDR1 and CDR2 (germline): GTSNPN, SVGIG (reference sequence). V shed 4 bases, J shed 1 base, and the junction held 2 bases outside the gene matches. The CDR3 has 13 residues. CDR3 in amino acids: CAWNGQGNTEAFF. The CDR3 DNA sequence: TGTGCCTGGAACGGACAGGGGAACACTGAAGCTTTCTTT.

The chain couples TRBV10-3 to TRBJ2-2, with D possibly being TRBD1 or TRBD2 (5 bases each). The CDR3 spans 15 residues. Germline CDR1 reads ENHRY; CDR2 reads SYGVKD. V was cut by 4 bases and J by 3 bases, with 12 bases left in between. The CDR3 reads CAISGFRDHTGELFF. The CDR3 DNA reads as TGTGCCATCAGTGGTTTCAGGGACCACACCGGGGAGCTGTTTTTT.

In its sample, this clone was seen a few times. The genes are TRBV11-2 and TRBJ2-7; D gene uncertain. The CDR3 totals 13 residues. The germline V and J ends were trimmed by 8 bases and 0 bases, with 11 bases remaining between them. Per the germline V gene, CDR1 is SGHAT and CDR2 is FQNNGV. CDR3 bases: TGTGCCAGCGGTAGGGCCAGCTCCTACGAGCAGTACTTC. Translating it yields CASGRASSYEQYF.

The chain links TRBV29-1 to TRBJ2-1; 9 nucleotides match TRBD1. Germline V CDR1 and CDR2: SQVTM, ANQGSEA. The CDR3 spans 13 residues. The J segment lost 8 bases and the V segment lost 6 bases, leaving 8 bases of the junction unmatched. The CDR3 DNA follows: TGCAGCGTCTACGGGACAGGGATCGATGAGCAGTTCTTC. Its protein is CSVYGTGIDEQFF.

In DNA, the CDR3 is TGCAGCGTTGCTGGCTTGGGGGGCTCTGGGGCCAACGTCCTGACTTTC. It encodes CSVAGLGGSGANVLTF. This chain links TRBV29-1 with TRBJ2-6; possible D gene TRBD2, 6 bases. The CDR3 is 16 residues long. V lost 4 bases, J lost 0 bases, and 13 bases lay in between. Germline values: CDR1 SQVTM, CDR2 ANQGSEA.

J is TRBJ2-5 and V is TRBV15; the D gene is possibly TRBD1 (6 bases). This CDR3 region has 17 residues. Trimming removed 3 bases at V and 2 bases at J, with 19 bases between. CDR1 and CDR2 (germline): LNHNV, YYDKDF (reference sequence). CDR3 nucleotide sequence: TGTGCCACCAGCAGCCTGGGGGCCGAATCCCGTCAAGAGACCCAGTACTTC. This encodes CATSSLGAESRQETQYF.